One sample yielded the 31 T cell receptor beta chains listed below, sequenced in a study of OX40 agonist ivuxolimab in advanced cancers. Sequenced by immunoSEQ multiplex PCR; TCRdb stores in-frame clones only, minus some. The sample includes about 77,000 clones, 85% to 90% of them seen just once. The sequencing here drew on CD4+ or CD8+ T cells sorted from blood, taken in a trial of the OX40 agonist ivuxolimab. The source of these receptors is an adult with an advanced solid tumor such as melanoma, head and neck, liver or kidney cancer.

V and J are TRBV18 and TRBJ2-5, with 7 bases that match TRBD1. The CDR3 totals 16 residues. V lost 0 bases, J lost 1 base, and 5 bases stayed unmatched. Germline lookup yields CDR1 KGHSH and CDR2 LQKENI. CDR3 in amino acids: CASSPPRGRPQETQYF. The CDR3 nucleotides are TGTGCCAGCTCACCACCTAGGGGGCGCCCCCAAGAGACCCAGTACTTC.

This clone was seen just once. V and J are TRBV5-6 and TRBJ1-5, with D possibly TRBD1 on 5 matching bases. This CDR3 is built from 17 residues. Germline values: CDR1 SGHDT, CDR2 YYEEEE. Trimming pared 2 bases from V and 4 bases from J, leaving 19 bases between. This CDR3 reads CASSLMAAGNPNQPQHF. The CDR3 coding sequence is TGTGCCAGCAGCTTAATGGCGGCAGGGAATCCTAATCAGCCCCAGCATTTT. The whole variable domain, remainder taken from reference TRBV5-6 and TRBJ1-5, is DAGVTQSPTHLIKTRGQQVTLRCSPKSGHDTVSWYQQALGQGPQFIFQYYEEEERQRGNFPDRFSGHQFPNYSSELNVNALLLGDSALYLCASSLMAAGNPNQPQHFGDGTRLSIL.

This clone occurred once. CDR3 bases: TGTGCCAGCAGCTGGGGACAGGGGCCCACTGAAGCTTTCTTT. It specifies CASSWGQGPTEAFF. This chain links TRBV5-8 with TRBJ1-1, with 10 bases lining up with TRBD1. The CDR3 contains 14 residues. The germline CDR1 and CDR2 sequences are SGHTS and YDEGEE. With V trimmed by 3 bases and J by 4 bases, 3 bases remained unmatched.

The chain uses TRBV6-5 and TRBJ2-5, with D possibly matching TRBD2 (5 bases). The V and J ends lost 4 bases and 3 bases respectively, with 9 bases between them. Looked up from germline, CDR1 is MNHEY and CDR2 is SVGAGI. The CDR3 runs 13 residues. The CDR3 loop reads CASSFPGEETQYF. CDR3 nucleotide sequence: TGTGCCAGCAGTTTTCCCGGGGAAGAGACCCAGTACTTC.

The rearrangement links TRBV9 to TRBJ2-1; TRBD2 agrees at 8 bases. This CDR3 has 16 residues. Trimming took 0 bases from V and 6 from J; bases not matched to a gene: 8. Germline V gene lookup returns CDR1 SGDLS and CDR2 YYNGEE. The CDR3 spells CASSVVERLASNEQFF. CDR3 nucleotides: TGTGCCAGCAGCGTAGTAGAGAGACTAGCGTCCAATGAGCAGTTCTTC.

The chain employs TRBV9 and TRBJ2-7; D might be TRBD2 (5 bases). This CDR3 contains 12 residues. From germline, CDR1 is SGDLS and CDR2 YYNGEE. With 0 bases removed from V and 9 bases from J, the gap between germline ends came to 10 bases. The CDR3 loop is CASSVAIAGQYF. CDR3 coding DNA: TGTGCCAGCAGCGTAGCTATCGCGGGGCAGTACTTC. Drawing the rest from reference TRBV9 and TRBJ2-7, the complete variable domain is DSGVTQTPKHLITATGQRVTLRCSPRSGDLSVYWYQQSLDQGLQFLIQYYNGEERAKGNILERFSAQQFPDLHSELNLSSLELGDSALYFCASSVAIAGQYFGPGTRLTVT.

The chain has TRBV10-2 and TRBJ2-3, with TRBD2 matching 12 bases. The CDR3 loop spans 14 amino acids. Germline CDR1 reads WSHSY; CDR2 reads SAAADI. Germline trimming cut 2 bases from V and 9 bases from J; bases unmatched to any gene: 3. CDR3 loop: CASSEPGLAGTQYF. Here the CDR3 DNA reads TGCGCCAGCAGTGAGCCCGGACTAGCGGGGACGCAGTATTTT.

The rearrangement links TRBV2 to TRBJ1-5, with D hard to call. The CDR3 length is 16 residues. In germline, CDR1 is SNHLY, CDR2 FYNNEI. V was trimmed by 1 base and J by 1 base, leaving 11 bases between them. The CDR3 DNA reads as TGTGCCAGCAGTGAAGGGAGGGTAGGGAGCAATCAGCCCCAGCATTTT. It encodes CASSEGRVGSNQPQHF. Together with reference TRBV2 and TRBJ1-5, the CDR3 gives the full variable domain: EPEVTQTPSHQVTQMGQEVILRCVPISNHLYFYWYRQILGQKVEFLVSFYNNEISEKSEIFDDQFSVERPDGSNFTLKIRSTKLEDSAMYFCASSEGRVGSNQPQHFGDGTRLSIL.

J is TRBJ1-6 and V is TRBV14, with a possible D match to TRBD1 (6 bases). This CDR3 comprises 13 residues. Trimming pared 0 bases from V and 14 bases from J, leaving 11 bases between. Germline V gene data show CDR1 as SGHDN and CDR2 as FVKESK. The CDR3 here is CASSQDNSGALHF. The CDR3 DNA reads TGTGCCAGCAGCCAAGATAACTCAGGGGCCCTCCACTTT.

The chain uses TRBV11-2 and TRBJ2-3; D ambiguous. Germline loops: CDR1 SGHAT, CDR2 FQNNGV. V was trimmed by 2 bases and J by 0 bases, leaving 12 bases between them. This CDR3 is 16 amino acids long. CDR3: CASSLTRLTSTDTQYF. For the CDR3, the DNA is TGTGCCAGCAGCTTAACGCGGTTGACTAGCACAGATACGCAGTATTTT. The full variable domain, its missing parts supplied by reference TRBV11-2 and TRBJ2-3, is EAGVAQSPRYKIIEKRQSVAFWCNPISGHATLYWYQQILGQGPKLLIQFQNNGVVDDSQLPKDRFSAERLKGVDSTLKIQPAKLEDSAVYLCASSLTRLTSTDTQYFGPGTRLTVL.

This rearrangement joins TRBV7-3 to TRBJ2-5, with D unresolved. Near its end, the DNA agrees better with TRBJ2-7, so the J call may be wrong. Germline CDR1 SGHTA, CDR2 FQGTGA. This CDR3 has 13 amino acids. The CDR3 reads CASSPSDGYEQYF. In nucleotides, the CDR3 is TGTGCCAGCAGCCCTTCGGACGGATACGAGCAGTACTTC.

The chain recombines TRBV5-6 with TRBJ2-5; D remains unclear. Between the trimmed V and J ends, which lost 4 bases and 0 bases, there was a span of 7 bases. CDR3 size: 13 residues. In germline, CDR1 is SGHDT, CDR2 YYEEEE. The CDR3: CASSGVYQETQYF. Here the CDR3 DNA reads TGTGCCAGCAGCGGAGTGTACCAAGAGACCCAGTACTTC.

The V call is TRBV11-2, the J call TRBJ1-5; D unclear. V was clipped by 1 base and J by 7 bases, with 14 bases between them. CDR3 length: 15 residues. Germline lookup yields CDR1 SGHAT and CDR2 FQNNGV. The DNA of the CDR3 is TGTGCCAGCAGCTTAGGTCTCGGCGGCCAGCAGCCCCAGCATTTT. Protein sequence: CASSLGLGGQQPQHF. The full variable domain, with the rest looked up from reference TRBV11-2 and TRBJ1-5, is EAGVAQSPRYKIIEKRQSVAFWCNPISGHATLYWYQQILGQGPKLLIQFQNNGVVDDSQLPKDRFSAERLKGVDSTLKIQPAKLEDSAVYLCASSLGLGGQQPQHFGDGTRLSIL.

The chain employs TRBV2 and TRBJ1-1; D unclear. The V end lost 5 bases, the J end lost 1 base, and 8 bases lay between the germline ends. Per germline, CDR1 SNHLY and CDR2 FYNNEI. This CDR3 region has 13 residues. CDR3 sequence: CASSMDPNTEAFF. CDR3 nucleotide sequence: TGTGCCAGCAGTATGGACCCGAACACTGAAGCTTTCTTT.

CDR3 amino acids: CASSMFGLAANTDTQYF. As DNA, the CDR3 is TGTGCCAGTAGTATGTTTGGGCTAGCGGCGAACACAGATACGCAGTATTTT. This chain uses TRBV19 with TRBJ2-3; 7 nucleotides align to TRBD2. CDR3 length: 17 residues. With V trimmed by 3 bases and J by 2 bases, 11 bases remained unmatched. Germline CDR1 is LNHDA and CDR2 is SQIVND (reference sequence).

The chain uses TRBV5-1 and TRBJ2-7; possibly TRBD1 for D (6 bases). This CDR3 region has 15 residues. Trimming took off 2 bases at V and 3 bases at J, with 15 bases between the two ends. The germline CDR1 and CDR2 sequences are SGHRS and YFSETQ. CDR3 sequence: CASSFTGQGGYEQYF. The CDR3 DNA follows: TGCGCCAGCAGCTTTACTGGGCAAGGGGGCTACGAGCAGTACTTC.

The V gene is TRBV5-8, the J gene TRBJ1-5; no clear D gene. Trimming took off 1 base at V and 3 bases at J, with 14 bases between the two ends. The CDR3 consists of 16 residues. Germline values: CDR1 SGHTS, CDR2 YDEGEE. The CDR3 sequence is CASSLNPGMANQPQHF. In nucleotides, the CDR3 is TGTGCCAGCAGCTTGAATCCCGGGATGGCCAATCAGCCCCAGCATTTT.

The sample holds a few counts of this clone. V usage is TRBV6-4 and J usage is TRBJ1-6, with 11 bases matching TRBD1. The CDR3 is 15 amino acids. The V segment lost 6 bases and the J segment 3 bases; nucleotides outside the gene matches: 1. Germline V gene data show CDR1 as MRHNA and CDR2 as SNTAGT. The CDR3 DNA sequence: TGTGCCAGCAGGGGACAGGGGGACTATAATTCACCCCTCCACTTT. Translated: CASRGQGDYNSPLHF.

This clone was picked up a small number of times. The chain joins TRBV9 to TRBJ1-2; D perhaps matches TRBD1 (5 bases). Deletions cut 4 bases from V and 6 bases from J, with 22 bases between. Germline values: CDR1 SGDLS, CDR2 YYNGEE. The CDR3 contains 16 residues. This chain's CDR3 is CASSRTSPGGGNGYTF. The CDR3 bases are TGTGCCAGCAGCCGCACATCTCCCGGGGGGGGAAATGGCTACACCTTC. The entire variable domain, with the rest obtained from reference TRBV9 and TRBJ1-2, is as follows: DSGVTQTPKHLITATGQRVTLRCSPRSGDLSVYWYQQSLDQGLQFLIQYYNGEERAKGNILERFSAQQFPDLHSELNLSSLELGDSALYFCASSRTSPGGGNGYTFGSGTRLTVV.

The rearrangement joins TRBV28 to TRBJ2-3; 8 nucleotides agree with TRBD2. The V gene end was trimmed by 3 bases and the J gene end by 4 bases; junction bases not matched to a gene: 0. The CDR3 sequence is 13 residues long. Germline V CDR1 and CDR2: MDHEN, SYDVKM. The CDR3 protein is CASSLTSADTQYF. The CDR3 DNA is TGTGCCAGCAGTTTGACTAGCGCAGATACGCAGTATTTT.

The chain employs TRBV18 and TRBJ1-1; tentatively, D is TRBD1 (5 bases). Trimming took off 6 bases at V and 5 bases at J, with 19 bases between the two ends. This CDR3 is 15 amino acids long. CDR1 and CDR2 (germline): KGHSH, LQKENI. The CDR3 coding sequence is TGTGCCAGCTCCCGCGAGGGGCACCGGGGGACTGAAGCTTTCTTT. Its translation is CASSREGHRGTEAFF. Together with reference TRBV18 and TRBJ1-1, the CDR3 gives the full variable domain: NAGVMQNPRHLVRRRGQEARLRCSPMKGHSHVYWYRQLPEEGLKFMVYLQKENIIDESGMPKERFSAEFPKEGPSILRIQQVVRGDSAAYFCASSREGHRGTEAFFGQGTRLTVV.

The V gene is TRBV29-1, the J gene TRBJ2-1; 10 bases fit TRBD1. V gave up 7 bases and J gave up 7 bases; unmatched junction bases: 7. The CDR3 has 13 residues. Germline assignment: CDR1 SQVTM and CDR2 ANQGSEA. CDR3 amino acids: CSALGQGRNEQFF. DNA for the CDR3: TGCAGCGCCCTGGGACAGGGGAGGAATGAGCAGTTCTTC.

This chain joins TRBV30 and TRBJ2-7; possibly TRBD1 or TRBD2 for D (5 bases each). Trimming cost V 5 bases and J 1 base, with 12 bases left between them. This CDR3 is built from 13 residues. Germline assignment: CDR1 GTSNPN and CDR2 SVGIG (reference sequence). DNA for the CDR3: TGTGCCTGGGGGGGACCGGATTCCTACGAGCAGTACTTC. Encoded protein: CAWGGPDSYEQYF.

The CDR3 here is CASRARTGDVILTF. The CDR3 region has the DNA TGTGCCAGCAGGGCCCGGACAGGGGACGTCATCCTGACTTTC. The chain joins TRBV2 to TRBJ2-6, with 9 positions matching TRBD1. Per the germline V gene, CDR1 is SNHLY and CDR2 is FYNNEI. V was clipped by 6 bases and J by 14 bases; unmatched bases: 11. The CDR3 runs 14 residues.

The genes are TRBV7-8 and TRBJ1-2, with D unresolved. The V gene's germline CDR1 is SGHVS and CDR2 FQNEAQ. The CDR3 is 15 amino acids. V was clipped by 1 base and J by 6 bases, with 15 bases between them. The CDR3: CASSLGVTRFDGYTF. As DNA, the CDR3 is TGTGCCAGCAGCTTAGGAGTCACCAGATTCGATGGCTACACCTTC.

The rearrangement links TRBV2 to TRBJ2-5; the match to TRBD2 covers 9 bases. CDR3 length equals 13 residues. Trimming cost V 5 bases and J 4 bases; bases outside gene matches: 2. Germline V gives CDR1 SNHLY, CDR2 FYNNEI. CDR3 DNA sequence: TGTGCCAGCAGTAAGACTAGCGGAGAGACCCAGTACTTC. It yields the protein CASSKTSGETQYF. The entire variable domain, with the rest obtained from reference TRBV2 and TRBJ2-5, is as follows: EPEVTQTPSHQVTQMGQEVILRCVPISNHLYFYWYRQILGQKVEFLVSFYNNEISEKSEIFDDQFSVERPDGSNFTLKIRSTKLEDSAMYFCASSKTSGETQYFGPGTRLLVL.

To note about this clone: This specimen includes other DNA sequences encoding the same CDR3. V gene TRBV29-1 combines with J gene TRBJ2-5; D is ambiguous. The CDR3 runs 11 residues. Trimming left V 6 bases short and J 1 base short, with 6 bases between. Germline V CDR1 and CDR2: SQVTM, ANQGSEA. This chain's CDR3 is CSVAAQETQYF. The CDR3 region has the DNA TGCAGCGTGGCAGCCCAAGAGACCCAGTACTTC.

V and J are TRBV5-1 and TRBJ2-3, with 10 bases that match TRBD2. This CDR3 is built from 16 residues. Germline trimming cut 4 bases from V and 2 bases from J; bases unmatched to any gene: 7. Germline values: CDR1 SGHRS, CDR2 YFSETQ. CDR3: CASSLAGTSDTDTQYF. CDR3 DNA sequence: TGCGCCAGCAGCCTAGCCGGGACTAGCGACACAGATACGCAGTATTTT.

The V gene is TRBV5-5, the J gene TRBJ1-1, with D unclear. This CDR3 is 13 amino acids long. The V end was cut by 3 bases, the J end by 1 base, with 7 bases between. Germline CDR1 reads SGHKS; CDR2 reads YYEKEE (reference sequence). Here the CDR3 reads CASSSSSNTEAFF. In nucleotides, the CDR3 is TGTGCCAGCAGCTCTTCTTCGAACACTGAAGCTTTCTTT.

V is TRBV2 and J is TRBJ1-4; 7 bases are a match to TRBD1. Trimming at V came to 6 bases and at J to 12 bases, leaving 13 bases not matched to a gene. Germline CDR1 reads SNHLY; CDR2 reads FYNNEI. The CDR3 has 14 amino acids. The CDR3: CASSVQGRYGQLFF. The CDR3 coding sequence is TGTGCCAGCAGCGTACAGGGGCGGTATGGACAACTGTTTTTT.

This clone was recorded once. The chain has TRBV5-1 and TRBJ1-4; no reliable D call. V was shortened by 1 base and J by 10 bases, with 11 bases between the two germline ends. Germline V gives CDR1 SGHRS, CDR2 YFSETQ. This CDR3 is 13 amino acids long. DNA of the CDR3: TGCGCCAGCAGCTTGAACGGCGGCGGAAAACTGTTTTTT. This gives the protein CASSLNGGGKLFF.